This T cell receptor beta chain was found in a study of cytomegalovirus exposure and HLA in healthy donors. V gave up 0 bases and J gave up 4 bases; unmatched junction bases: 6. Germline-derived CDR1 and CDR2 are SGHNT and YYREEE (reference sequence). The CDR3 is 15 amino acids. General observations from the study: Within a later analysis, the majority of CMV-associated TCR beta chains appeared HLA-restricted.

As to this clone: Antigen: not known.

The PCR was carried out with 60 Vbeta primers and 13 Jbeta primers. The data were produced by immunoSEQ multiplex PCR, yet TCRdb's version contains in-frame clones alone and is incomplete. The sample has 150,000 to 200,000 clones, 75% to 90% seen once. The sequencing input was PBMCs. The sequence derives from a man younger than 30 in good health and CMV-seropositive. J is TRBJ2-7 and V is TRBV5-4; 8 bases are shared with TRBD2. The DNA of the CDR3 is TGTGCCAGCAGCTTGGATCCAGCGGGAGAATACGAGCAGTACTTC. Residues: CASSLDPAGEYEQYF. Full variable domain (remainder filled in from reference TRBV5-4 and TRBJ2-7): ETGVTQSPTHLIKTRGQQVTLRCSSQSGHNTVSWYQQALGQGPQFIFQYYREEENGRGNFPPRFSGLQFPNYSSELNVNALELDDSALYLCASSLDPAGEYEQYFGPGTRLTVT.